This T cell receptor beta chain was sequenced for a study of T cells in localized non-small cell lung cancer. General observations from the study: There was an association of higher blood T cell density with longer overall survival. Adjacent lung exhibited a median of about 50 among the 100 most abundant tumor clones. Tumor samples were not multi-region, leaving intratumor heterogeneity unexcluded. Measurement of T cell clonality placed uninvolved adjacent lung highest, above the level in tumor.

Data came from immunoSEQ multiplex PCR; TCRdb stores just in-frame clones and leaves some out. The data show roughly 15,000 clones, around 84% seen once. Notes on this clone: What it binds is not known.

Germline values: CDR1 MNHEY, CDR2 SVGAGI. V was clipped by 5 bases and J by 5 bases; unmatched bases: 9. This CDR3 has 15 amino acids. The receptor comes from a male donor older than 55 with stage I lung adenocarcinoma. Sequencing was performed on peripheral blood, taken before any cancer treatment. The chain is built from TRBV6-5 and TRBJ2-1; 7 bases fit TRBD2. The CDR3 here is CASSMTLGGNNEQFF. The CDR3 DNA reads TGTGCCAGCAGTATGACCCTCGGGGGGAACAATGAGCAGTTCTTC.